The sequence of this TCR beta chain was determined in a study of blood T cell repertoires in COVID-19. Study at large: The analysed material was cDNA or gDNA that came from T cells, B-cell-depleted T cells, or PBMCs.

V lost 4 bases and J lost 4, with 20 bases in between. CDR1 SGHKS and CDR2 YYEKEE come from the germline V gene (reference sequence). This CDR3 spans 17 amino acids. Participants, about 18 to 90 years old, spanned under 30 US areas. Recovered Cohort 3 donors showed two negative PCRs, clearance, or symptom resolution. Study processing details: Reference gene primer amplification gave nucleated cell count estimates. Using immunoSEQ multiplex PCR, the repertoire was profiled, and TCRdb retains in-frame clones only, with some absent. The V and J calls and clone size come from that table; D and trimming were worked out from the DNA. The table has over 200,000 clones, 65% to 90% seen once; the top ten hold roughly 16%.

This chain joins TRBV5-5 and TRBJ1-4; D ambiguous. The TCR originated in a man younger than 30 who had recovered from COVID-19. Sequencing was carried out using PBMCs or T cells enriched from blood (not recorded which). CDR3 DNA: TGTGCCAGCAGCACCGCTTATCAGGCATCTGTTAATGAAAAACTGTTTTTT. Translation gives CASSTAYQASVNEKLFF.